This T cell receptor beta chain was found in a study of cytomegalovirus exposure and HLA in healthy donors. Notes on this clone: The same CDR3 also results from other DNA sequences found in this sample.

Researchers ran the PCR with 60 Vbeta and 13 Jbeta primers. Only in-frame clones appear in the TCRdb table, and some are missing; sequencing was by immunoSEQ multiplex PCR. This repertoire shows around 60,000 clones, more than 70% found once; its top ten account for nearly 6%. The receptor's source is a male donor in good health and CMV-seronegative. Sequencing was done on a sample of PBMCs.

This CDR3 is CASSLGRDYGYTF. DNA for the CDR3: TGTGCCAGCAGCTTGGGCAGGGACTATGGCTACACCTTC. The genes are TRBV5-6 and TRBJ1-2, with D maybe TRBD1 (5 bases). CDR1 is SGHDT and CDR2 is YYEEEE in the germline V gene. This CDR3 contains 13 residues. V gave up 0 bases and J gave up 3 bases, with 6 bases separating them.